The 9 T cell receptor beta chains in this list originate from one sample, sequenced in a study of shared clonotypes between healthy human individuals. Clones were sequenced by immunoSEQ multiplex PCR, and TCRdb holds only the in-frame ones, with some missing. The table has about 2 million clones, about 95% seen once. Selected positively for CCR7 and CD45RO-negative, naive CD8 cells excluded terminally differentiated effector memory CD45RA+ cells. Source material: naive CD8+ T cells sorted from blood. The receptors stem from a young man in good health.

This chain uses TRBV9 with TRBJ2-5, with TRBD2 matching over 9 bases. Per the germline V gene, CDR1 is SGDLS and CDR2 is YYNGEE. This CDR3 comprises 14 residues. Unmatched junction bases numbered 3, after V lost 3 bases and J lost 3 bases. The CDR3: CASSASGTKETQYF. CDR3 DNA: TGTGCCAGCAGCGCTAGCGGGACAAAAGAGACCCAGTACTTC.

V and J are TRBV28 and TRBJ1-2; D uncertain. Germline CDR1 reads MDHEN; CDR2 reads SYDVKM. V was cut by 7 bases and J by 7 bases, with 16 bases left in between. There are 13 residues in the CDR3. CDR3: CASTSAPQAGYTF. CDR3 DNA: TGTGCCAGCACTTCAGCCCCGCAGGCTGGCTACACCTTC.

The chain joins TRBV27 to TRBJ2-7; no clear D gene. The CDR3 runs 13 residues. The ends were cut back, 4 bases at V and 6 bases at J, with 13 bases in the middle. The germline V gene has CDR1 MNHEY and CDR2 SMNVEV (reference sequence). The CDR3 reads CASSWSRWGEQYF. As DNA, the CDR3 is TGTGCCAGCAGTTGGTCCCGATGGGGCGAGCAGTACTTC.

The chain recombines TRBV4-3 with TRBJ2-2; TRBD2 agrees at 11 bases. J gave up 2 bases and V 0 bases, and 8 bases lay outside the gene matches. This CDR3 comprises 19 residues. Germline CDR1 and CDR2: LGHNA and YSLEER. CDR3 in DNA: TGCGCCAGCAGCCAAGATACTAGCGGGAGCGTCACAAACACCGGGGAGCTGTTTTTT. Translation gives CASSQDTSGSVTNTGELFF.

The chain carries TRBV13 and TRBJ2-5; no firm D call. Trimming cost V 4 bases and J 3 bases, with 9 bases left between them. From germline, CDR1 is PRHDT and CDR2 FYEKMQ (reference sequence). The CDR3 loop spans 13 amino acids. The CDR3 region is CASSSNMEETQYF. CDR3 nucleotides: TGTGCCAGCAGCTCGAATATGGAAGAGACCCAGTACTTC.

CDR3 sequence reads: CASSLSPVWPQHF. The DNA for the CDR3 is TGTGCCAGCAGTTTATCCCCAGTATGGCCCCAGCATTTT. The J gene is TRBJ1-5, the V gene TRBV27, with D hard to call. The CDR3 has 13 residues. The germline V gene has CDR1 MNHEY and CDR2 SMNVEV (reference sequence). V lost 0 bases and J 9 bases, leaving 9 bases between the germline ends.

Points on this clone: At the DNA level, this CDR3 is encoded by other sequences in the same sample as well. This rearrangement joins TRBV5-6 to TRBJ2-7, with D unclear. Germline lookup yields CDR1 SGHDT and CDR2 YYEEEE. The CDR3 has 12 residues. Trimming pared 3 bases from V and 0 bases from J, leaving 4 bases between. The CDR3 region has the DNA TGTGCCAGCAGCTCTCCCTCCTACGAGCAGTACTTC. As protein: CASSSPSYEQYF. The full variable domain, in which reference TRBV5-6 and TRBJ2-7 provide the parts outside the CDR3, is DAGVTQSPTHLIKTRGQQVTLRCSPKSGHDTVSWYQQALGQGPQFIFQYYEEEERQRGNFPDRFSGHQFPNYSSELNVNALLLGDSALYLCASSSPSYEQYFGPGTRLTVT.

For this clone: Other DNA sequences in the same sample also yield this CDR3. CDR3 sequence (DNA): TGTGCCAGCAGCCCTGGAGGGAACACTGAAGCTTTCTTT. It translates to CASSPGGNTEAFF. V is TRBV6-6 and J is TRBJ1-1; D remains unclear. Germline values: CDR1 MNHNY, CDR2 SVGAGI (reference sequence). V lost 6 bases and J lost 1, with 9 bases in between. The CDR3 length is 13 residues.

The rearrangement joins TRBV4-3 to TRBJ2-7, with D unclear. Trimming cost V 0 bases and J 4 bases, with 16 bases left between them. The germline V gene has CDR1 LGHNA and CDR2 YSLEER. The CDR3 is 16 amino acids. In nucleotides, the CDR3 is TGCGCCAGCAGCCAAGAACTGGCAGCTCAACTTTACGAGCAGTACTTC. It encodes CASSQELAAQLYEQYF.